A single sample gave rise to the 3 T cell receptor beta chains below, sequenced in a study of CD8 T cells in Susac syndrome (dated by TCRdb to the late 2010s). Libraries were built with the immunoSEQ multiplex PCR assay. RNA was extracted with the RNeasy kit and roughly 0.45 to 1 ug was reverse transcribed using random hexamers. The public reads were reprocessed in TCRdb via fastp at Q25 and MiXCR, keeping in-frame beta chains. Rows merge per CDR3 protein into single entries with the most common DNA and genes. A total of about 160,000 distinct CDR3 sequences appear in this sample, 94% of them only once. 0.09% to 0.1% of the sample is in the top ten clones. Sequencing was done on a sample of CD4+ T cells from PBMCs. These receptors were obtained from a human donor with multiple sclerosis.

With respect to this clonotype: A junction boundary mismatches the germline segment, possibly from a read error. J is TRBJ1-1 and V is TRBV15; D call uncertain. This CDR3 contains 16 residues. Germline V gene sequence: CDR1 LNHNV, CDR2 YYDKDF (reference sequence). The DNA for the CDR3 is TGTACCACCAGCTTGAGCCCGGGCTTTATGAACACTGAAGCTTTCTTT. Amino acid sequence: CTTSLSPGFMNTEAFF.

The rearrangement links TRBV12-3 or TRBV12-4 to TRBJ2-2; unclear D gene. This CDR3 has 14 amino acids. Trimming cost V 10 bases and J 6 bases, with 18 bases left between them. Here the CDR3 DNA reads TGTGCCACCTGGGAAAACCACGGGTCCGGGGAGCTGTTTTTT. This codes for CATWENHGSGELFF.

This sequence joins TRBV6-4 and TRBJ2-4; D may match TRBD1 or TRBD2 (5 bases each). This CDR3 region has 13 residues. Germline loops: CDR1 MRHNA, CDR2 SNTAGT. Trimming removed 10 bases from V and 10 bases from J, with 20 bases in between. The CDR3 DNA reads as TGTGCCAAATTGACTCCGGGACGGGAAATTCAGTACTTC. Amino acid sequence: CAKLTPGREIQYF.